What follows are 22 T cell receptor beta chains derived from one specimen sequenced in a study of brain T cells in children with intractable seizures. Clones were sequenced by immunoSEQ multiplex PCR, and TCRdb holds only the in-frame ones, with some missing. Of fewer than 150,000 clones listed, roughly 94% were seen once; the top ten hold around 4.1%. The material sequenced was peripheral blood, taken at surgery. The source is a boy younger than two with hemimegalencephaly and intractable seizures.

This clone was seen once. Other DNA sequences from this sample encode an identical CDR3 as well. V gene TRBV28 combines with J gene TRBJ1-2; no reliable D call. Between the trimmed V and J ends, which lost 2 bases and 4 bases, there was a span of 8 bases. CDR1 and CDR2 from the germline V gene are MDHEN and SYDVKM. This CDR3 contains 13 residues. The CDR3 here is CASSLGRSYGYTF. CDR3 sequence (DNA): TGTGCCAGCAGTTTAGGAAGGAGCTATGGCTACACCTTC.

The chain links TRBV19 to TRBJ1-1, with 9 nucleotides matching TRBD1. CDR3 size: 15 residues. Germline V CDR1 and CDR2: LNHDA, SQIVND (reference sequence). Losses at the gene ends were 3 bases for V and 7 bases for J; bases not matched to a gene: 9. The chain's CDR3 is CASSIEGGQGFEAFF. The CDR3 DNA follows: TGTGCCAGTAGTATTGAAGGGGGACAGGGCTTTGAAGCTTTCTTT. Based on the CDR3 plus reference TRBV19 and TRBJ1-1, the full variable domain is DGGITQSPKYLFRKEGQNVTLSCEQNLNHDAMYWYRQDPGQGLRLIYYSQIVNDFQKGDIAEGYSVSREKKESFPLTVTSAQKNPTAFYLCASSIEGGQGFEAFFGQGTRLTVV.

The rearrangement joins TRBV10-3 to TRBJ2-5; TRBD1 is a possible D gene (6 bases). This CDR3 spans 14 amino acids. The germline V and J ends were trimmed by 2 bases and 7 bases, with 14 bases remaining between them. Germline V gene lookup returns CDR1 ENHRY and CDR2 SYGVKD. In DNA form, the CDR3 reads TGTGCCATCAGTGAGATACTAGAAGGGGGGACCCAGTACTTC. Translating gives CAISEILEGGTQYF.

V is TRBV7-2 and J is TRBJ1-4; a weak D match, TRBD1 (5 bases). V was clipped by 4 bases and J by 0 bases, with 9 bases between them. This CDR3 is 15 amino acids long. Germline V gene sequence: CDR1 SGHTA, CDR2 FQGNSA. The CDR3 region is CASSSRGATNEKLFF. CDR3 DNA sequence: TGTGCCAGCAGCTCGCGGGGGGCAACTAATGAAAAACTGTTTTTT.

The rearrangement links TRBV7-8 to TRBJ2-3; possibly TRBD1 for D (5 bases). CDR1 is SGHVS, CDR2 FQNEAQ, per germline. The CDR3 totals 16 residues. Trimming cost V 2 bases and J 4 bases, with 16 bases left between them. CDR3 in DNA: TGTGCCAGCAGCTTATGGGAAGGGGTTGTGGCAGATACGCAGTATTTT. Protein sequence: CASSLWEGVVADTQYF.

V usage is TRBV28 and J usage is TRBJ1-4; D unclear. V was cut by 4 bases and J by 8 bases, with 8 bases left in between. Germline V CDR1 and CDR2: MDHEN, SYDVKM. The CDR3 covers 12 residues. CDR3 bases: TGTGCCAGCAGTTCCGGGTTGGAAAAACTGTTTTTT. Protein: CASSSGLEKLFF.

The chain combines TRBV6-6 with TRBJ1-3; no firm D call. The CDR3 length is 16 residues. The germline gives CDR1 MNHNY, CDR2 SVGAGI (reference sequence). V lost 4 bases, J lost 0 bases, and 13 bases lay in between. The DNA of the CDR3 is TGTGCCAGCAGTTGGCCACAGAGCATCTCTGGAAACACCATATATTTT. Translation gives CASSWPQSISGNTIYF.

This clone was seen once. The rearrangement uses TRBV6-5 and TRBJ1-5; D unclear. The CDR3 is 13 residues long. CDR1 is MNHEY and CDR2 is SVGAGI in the germline V gene. Between the trimmed V and J ends, which lost 6 bases and 2 bases, there was a span of 8 bases. This CDR3 reads CASSPRGNQPQHF. Here the CDR3 DNA reads TGTGCCAGCAGCCCAAGGGGCAATCAGCCCCAGCATTTT.

The chain joins TRBV6-5 to TRBJ2-3; no reliable D call. V lost 0 bases, J lost 7 bases, and 14 bases lay in between. There are 15 residues in the CDR3. Germline V gene data show CDR1 as MNHEY and CDR2 as SVGAGI. CDR3 residues: CASSYSISLGHTQYF. The CDR3, as DNA: TGTGCCAGCAGTTACTCGATCTCTCTCGGTCATACGCAGTATTTT.

This chain links TRBV9 with TRBJ2-7; 7 bases agree with TRBD2. Germline trimming cut 0 bases from V and 4 bases from J; bases unmatched to any gene: 13. The germline V gene encodes CDR1 SGDLS and CDR2 YYNGEE. The CDR3 is 17 residues long. For the CDR3, the DNA is TGTGCCAGCAGCGTAGACCCGGCCAGCGGGATACTGTACGAGCAGTACTTC. It codes for CASSVDPASGILYEQYF.

The chain carries TRBV5-4 and TRBJ2-7; D remains unclear. The CDR3 is 13 amino acids. Germline-derived CDR1 and CDR2 are SGHNT and YYREEE (reference sequence). Trimming left V 0 bases short and J 4 bases short, with 8 bases between. CDR3 sequence reads: CASSLGQKYEQYF. In DNA form, the CDR3 reads TGTGCCAGCAGCTTGGGACAAAAATACGAGCAGTACTTC.

The chain recombines TRBV19 with TRBJ1-6; D unclear. Between the trimmed V and J ends, which lost 5 bases and 0 bases, there was a span of 14 bases. CDR1 is LNHDA and CDR2 is SQIVND in the germline V gene (reference sequence). This CDR3 comprises 17 residues. DNA for the CDR3: TGTGCCAGTAGTCCCCGGGCCCCAAGCTCCTATAATTCACCCCTCCACTTT. This encodes CASSPRAPSSYNSPLHF.

The chain joins TRBV27 to TRBJ2-7; TRBD2 matches 8 bases. Germline trimming cut 4 bases from V and 3 bases from J; bases unmatched to any gene: 20. CDR1 and CDR2 from the germline V gene are MNHEY and SMNVEV (reference sequence). The CDR3 consists of 19 residues. CDR3 in DNA: TGTGCCAGCAGTTACAGGGCCCGGGGAAGGACTAGCTTTGACTACGAGCAGTACTTC. Translation: CASSYRARGRTSFDYEQYF.

This clone was seen once. The chain uses TRBV5-1 and TRBJ2-7; possible D gene TRBD2, 5 bases. This CDR3 comprises 13 residues. V was shortened by 0 bases and J by 4 bases, with 8 bases between the two germline ends. Germline V gives CDR1 SGHRS, CDR2 YFSETQ. CDR3 nucleotide sequence: TGCGCCAGCAGCTTGGAGAGCGGATACGAGCAGTACTTC. Residues: CASSLESGYEQYF.

J is TRBJ2-7 and V is TRBV30; a weak D match, TRBD2 (5 bases). From germline, CDR1 is GTSNPN and CDR2 SVGIG (reference sequence). The length of the CDR3 is 13 residues. V lost 3 bases, J lost 3 bases, and 12 bases lay in between. The CDR3 region is CAWRPKAGYEQYF. DNA of the CDR3: TGTGCCTGGAGGCCCAAGGCGGGCTACGAGCAGTACTTC.

The V gene is TRBV7-8, the J gene TRBJ2-2, with 12 bases identical to TRBD2. CDR3 length: 16 residues. With 4 bases clipped from V and 4 bases from J, the junction kept 4 bases outside the gene matches. The germline V gene has CDR1 SGHVS and CDR2 FQNEAQ. Here the CDR3 DNA reads TGTGCCAGCAGCTACGCTAGCGGGAGGGCCACCGGGGAGCTGTTTTTT. This sequence encodes CASSYASGRATGELFF. Looking up the rest from reference TRBV7-8 and TRBJ2-2 gives the full variable domain: GAGVSQSPRYKVAKRGQDVALRCDPISGHVSLFWYQQALGQGPEFLTYFQNEAQLDKSGLPSDRFFAERPEGSVSTLKIQRTQQEDSAVYLCASSYASGRATGELFFGEGSRLTVL.

The chain uses TRBV7-9 and TRBJ1-1, with 7 positions matching TRBD1. The CDR3 runs 12 residues. The junction had 2 bases not matched to a gene; V was cut back by 5 bases and J by 5 bases. From germline, CDR1 is SEHNR and CDR2 FQNEAQ (reference sequence). For the CDR3, the DNA is TGTGCCAGCAGCGAACAGGGGACTGAAGCTTTCTTT. This gives the protein CASSEQGTEAFF.

The chain recombines TRBV11-3 with TRBJ2-1; no clear D. Trimming took 5 bases from V and 7 from J, leaving 9 bases between them. Per germline, CDR1 SGHNT and CDR2 YENEEA. The CDR3 contains 12 residues. The CDR3 is CASSRLGNEQFF. The CDR3 DNA is TGTGCCAGCAGCCGCCTGGGGAATGAGCAGTTCTTC.

The gene calls are TRBV20-1 and TRBJ2-7, with D perhaps given as TRBD1 or TRBD2 (6 bases each). CDR3 length: 12 amino acids. V gave up 3 bases and J gave up 6 bases, with 12 bases separating them. Germline V gene sequence: CDR1 DFQATT, CDR2 SNEGSKA (reference sequence). CDR3 in DNA: TGCAGTGCTAGTGGGGGGCTCCGCGAGCAGTACTTC. Translating gives CSASGGLREQYF.

The J gene is TRBJ2-5, the V gene TRBV4-1; TRBD2 matches 9 bases. The V and J ends lost 0 bases and 0 bases, in that order; junction bases with no gene match: 5. The CDR3 runs to 17 residues. Germline values: CDR1 MGHRA, CDR2 YSYEKL. The CDR3 bases are TGCGCCAGCAGCCAAGAGGGGACTAGCAGTTACCAAGAGACCCAGTACTTC. This sequence encodes CASSQEGTSSYQETQYF.

The chain employs TRBV4-2 and TRBJ2-1; 9 nucleotides line up with TRBD1. With 3 bases clipped from V and 4 bases from J, the junction kept 4 bases outside the gene matches. CDR3 size: 15 residues. From germline, CDR1 is LGHNA and CDR2 YNFKEQ. The CDR3 sequence is CASSHRDRAYNEQFF. The CDR3 nucleotides read TGTGCCAGCAGCCACCGGGACAGGGCGTACAATGAGCAGTTCTTC.

The chain employs TRBV5-1 and TRBJ1-2; D is possibly TRBD1 (5 bases). Trimming pared 0 bases from V and 4 bases from J, leaving 10 bases between. Germline CDR1 SGHRS, CDR2 YFSETQ. The CDR3 loop spans 14 amino acids. Written as DNA, the CDR3 is TGCGCCAGCAGCTTGGAGGTGGGGCGCTATGGCTACACCTTC. It translates to CASSLEVGRYGYTF.